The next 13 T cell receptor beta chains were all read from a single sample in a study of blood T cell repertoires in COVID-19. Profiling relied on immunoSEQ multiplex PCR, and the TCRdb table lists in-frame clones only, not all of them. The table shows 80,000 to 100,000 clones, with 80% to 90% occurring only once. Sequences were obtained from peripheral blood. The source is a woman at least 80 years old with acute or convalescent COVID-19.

The CDR3 nucleotides read TGTGCCAGCAGCGCCTCTGGGGGACTAGCGTTTGATACGCAGTATTTT. It is translated as CASSASGGLAFDTQYF. This chain uses TRBV5-4 with TRBJ2-3; the match to TRBD2 covers 10 bases. The CDR3 is 16 residues long. Germline CDR1 reads SGHNT; CDR2 reads YYREEE (reference sequence). V lost 4 bases and J lost 6; bases outside the gene matches: 11.

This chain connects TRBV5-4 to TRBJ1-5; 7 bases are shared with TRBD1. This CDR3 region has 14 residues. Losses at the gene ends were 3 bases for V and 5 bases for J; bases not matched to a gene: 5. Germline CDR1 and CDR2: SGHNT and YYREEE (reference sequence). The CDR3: CASSSDRSDQPQHF. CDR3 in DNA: TGTGCCAGCAGCTCGGACAGGAGCGATCAGCCCCAGCATTTT.

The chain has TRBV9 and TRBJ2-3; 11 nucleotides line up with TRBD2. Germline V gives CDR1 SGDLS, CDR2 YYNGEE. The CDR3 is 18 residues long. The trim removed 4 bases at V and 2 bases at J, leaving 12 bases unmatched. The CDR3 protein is CASSPRLAGGPFTDTQYF. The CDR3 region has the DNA TGTGCCAGCAGCCCCCGGCTAGCGGGGGGACCATTCACAGATACGCAGTATTTT.

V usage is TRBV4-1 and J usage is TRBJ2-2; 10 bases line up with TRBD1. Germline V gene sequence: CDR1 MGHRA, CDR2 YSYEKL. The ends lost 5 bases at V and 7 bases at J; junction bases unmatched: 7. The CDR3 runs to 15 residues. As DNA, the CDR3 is TGCGCCAGCAGCAACGGACAGGGGGGGAGCGGGGAGCTGTTTTTT. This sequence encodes CASSNGQGGSGELFF.

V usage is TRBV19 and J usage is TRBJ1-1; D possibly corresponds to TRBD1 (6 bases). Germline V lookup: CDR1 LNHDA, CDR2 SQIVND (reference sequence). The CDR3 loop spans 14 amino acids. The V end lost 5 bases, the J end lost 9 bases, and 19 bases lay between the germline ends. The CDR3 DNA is TGTGCCAGTAGTTTCCGGGACACCACGTTAAAAGCTTTCTTT. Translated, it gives CASSFRDTTLKAFF.

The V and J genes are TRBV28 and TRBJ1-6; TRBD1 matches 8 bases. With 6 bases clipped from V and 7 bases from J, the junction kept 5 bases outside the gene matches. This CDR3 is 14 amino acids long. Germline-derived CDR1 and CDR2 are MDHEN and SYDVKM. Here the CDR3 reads CASRETGENSPLHF. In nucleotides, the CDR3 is TGTGCCAGCAGGGAGACAGGGGAGAATTCACCCCTCCACTTT.

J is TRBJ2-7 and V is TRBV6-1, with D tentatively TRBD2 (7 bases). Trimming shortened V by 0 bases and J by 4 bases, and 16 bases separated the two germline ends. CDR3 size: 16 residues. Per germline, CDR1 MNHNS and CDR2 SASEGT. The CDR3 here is CASSEAGTRGAYEQYF. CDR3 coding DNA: TGTGCCAGCAGTGAAGCGGGGACCCGGGGGGCATACGAGCAGTACTTC.

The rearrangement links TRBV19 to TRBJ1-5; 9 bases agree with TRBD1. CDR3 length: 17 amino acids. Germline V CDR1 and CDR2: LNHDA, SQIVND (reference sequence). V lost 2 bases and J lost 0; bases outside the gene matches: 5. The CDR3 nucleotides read TGTGCCAGTAGTATAAGACAGGGGGTCGATAGCAATCAGCCCCAGCATTTT. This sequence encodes CASSIRQGVDSNQPQHF.

DNA for the CDR3: TGTGCCAGCAGTACGGACAGGGCTCACGAGCAGTACTTC. Amino acids: CASSTDRAHEQYF. The chain recombines TRBV2 with TRBJ2-7; 8 bases match TRBD1. Germline V gene lookup returns CDR1 SNHLY and CDR2 FYNNEI. After removal of 5 bases from V and 5 bases from J, the junction contained 5 bases not matched to a gene. There are 13 residues in the CDR3.

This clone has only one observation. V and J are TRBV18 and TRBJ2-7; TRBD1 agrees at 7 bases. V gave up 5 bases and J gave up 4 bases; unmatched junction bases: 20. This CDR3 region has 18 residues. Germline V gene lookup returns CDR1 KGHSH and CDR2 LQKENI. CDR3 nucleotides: TGTGCCAGCTCATCAATTCCATCCTCACCGGGACAGAGATACGAGCAGTACTTC. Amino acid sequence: CASSSIPSSPGQRYEQYF.

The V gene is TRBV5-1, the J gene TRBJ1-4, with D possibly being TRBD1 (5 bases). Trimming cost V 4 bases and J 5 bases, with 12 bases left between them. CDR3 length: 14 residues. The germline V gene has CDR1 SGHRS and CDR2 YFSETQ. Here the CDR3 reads CASSPGAGNEKLFF. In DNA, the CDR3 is TGCGCCAGCAGCCCTGGGGCAGGGAATGAAAAACTGTTTTTT.

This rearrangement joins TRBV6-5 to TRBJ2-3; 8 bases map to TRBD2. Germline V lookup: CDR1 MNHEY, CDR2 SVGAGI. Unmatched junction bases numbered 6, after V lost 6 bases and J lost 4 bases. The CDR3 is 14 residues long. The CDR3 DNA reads TGTGCCAGCAGCGCTACTAGCGGTGCAGATACGCAGTATTTT. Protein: CASSATSGADTQYF.

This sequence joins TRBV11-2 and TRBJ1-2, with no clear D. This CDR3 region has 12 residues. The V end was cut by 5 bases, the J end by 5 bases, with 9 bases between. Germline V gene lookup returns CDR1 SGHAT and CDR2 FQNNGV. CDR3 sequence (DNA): TGTGCCAGCAGCGCGGGAGAATATGGCTACACCTTC. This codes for CASSAGEYGYTF.